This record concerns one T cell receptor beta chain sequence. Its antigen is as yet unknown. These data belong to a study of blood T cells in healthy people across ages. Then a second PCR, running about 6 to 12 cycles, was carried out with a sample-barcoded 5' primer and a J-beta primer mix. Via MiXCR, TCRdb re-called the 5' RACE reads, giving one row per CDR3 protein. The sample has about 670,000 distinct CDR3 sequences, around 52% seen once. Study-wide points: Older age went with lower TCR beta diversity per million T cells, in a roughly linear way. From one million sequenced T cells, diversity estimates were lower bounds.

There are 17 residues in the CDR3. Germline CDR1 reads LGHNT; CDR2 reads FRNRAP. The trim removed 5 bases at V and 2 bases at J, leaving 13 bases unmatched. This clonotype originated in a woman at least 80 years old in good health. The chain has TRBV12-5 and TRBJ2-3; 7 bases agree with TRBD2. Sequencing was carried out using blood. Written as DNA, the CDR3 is TGTGCTAGTGGTCTCCACCCCCGACTAGCCCCCACAGATACGCAGTATTTT. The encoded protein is CASGLHPRLAPTDTQYF.